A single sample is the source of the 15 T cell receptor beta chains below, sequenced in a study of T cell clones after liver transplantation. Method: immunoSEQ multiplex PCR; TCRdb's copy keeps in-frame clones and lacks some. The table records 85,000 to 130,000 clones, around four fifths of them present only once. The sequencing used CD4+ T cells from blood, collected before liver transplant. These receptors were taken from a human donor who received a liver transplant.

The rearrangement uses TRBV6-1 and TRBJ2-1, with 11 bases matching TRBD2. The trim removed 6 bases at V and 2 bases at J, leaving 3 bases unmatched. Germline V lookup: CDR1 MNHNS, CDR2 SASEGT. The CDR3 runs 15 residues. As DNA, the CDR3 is TGTGCCAGCAGGGGGACTAGCGGACCCTACAATGAGCAGTTCTTC. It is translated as CASRGTSGPYNEQFF.

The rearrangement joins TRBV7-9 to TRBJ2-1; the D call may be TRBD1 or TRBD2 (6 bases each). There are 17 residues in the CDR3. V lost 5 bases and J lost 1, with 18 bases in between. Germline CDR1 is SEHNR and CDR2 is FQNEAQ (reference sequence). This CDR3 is CASSPPGGHRSYNEQFF. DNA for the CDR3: TGTGCCAGCAGCCCCCCCGGGGGACACAGGTCCTACAATGAGCAGTTCTTC.

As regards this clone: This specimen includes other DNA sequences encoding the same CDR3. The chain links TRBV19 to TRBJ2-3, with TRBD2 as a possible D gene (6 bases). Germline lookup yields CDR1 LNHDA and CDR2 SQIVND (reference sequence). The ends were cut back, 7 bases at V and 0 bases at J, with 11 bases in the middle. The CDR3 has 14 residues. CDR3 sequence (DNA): TGTGCCAGTAAGGAGGGCCGGAGCACAGATACGCAGTATTTT. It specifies CASKEGRSTDTQYF.

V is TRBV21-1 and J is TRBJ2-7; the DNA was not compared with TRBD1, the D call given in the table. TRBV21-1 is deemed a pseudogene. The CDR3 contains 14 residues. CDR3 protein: CASSKAGQNYEQYF. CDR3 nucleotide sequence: TGTGCCAGCAGCAAAGCGGGACAAAACTACGAGCAGTACTTC.

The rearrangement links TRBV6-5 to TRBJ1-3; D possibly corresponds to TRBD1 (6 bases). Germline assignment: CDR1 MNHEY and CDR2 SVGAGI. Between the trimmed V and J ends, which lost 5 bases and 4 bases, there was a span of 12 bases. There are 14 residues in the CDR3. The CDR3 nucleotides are TGTGCCAGCAGTAAAGGGGGTTCGGGAAACACCATATATTTT. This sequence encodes CASSKGGSGNTIYF.

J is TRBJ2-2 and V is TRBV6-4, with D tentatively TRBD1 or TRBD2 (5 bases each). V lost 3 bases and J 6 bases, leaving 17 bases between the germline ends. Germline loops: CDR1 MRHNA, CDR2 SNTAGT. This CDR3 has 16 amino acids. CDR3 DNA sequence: TGTGCCAGCAGTGATCCCTATGGGGGTCGGCCCGGGGAGCTGTTTTTT. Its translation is CASSDPYGGRPGELFF.

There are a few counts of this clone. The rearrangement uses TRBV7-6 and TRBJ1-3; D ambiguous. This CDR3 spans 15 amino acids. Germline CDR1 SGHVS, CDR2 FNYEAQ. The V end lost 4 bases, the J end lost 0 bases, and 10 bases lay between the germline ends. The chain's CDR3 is CASSSATSSGNTIYF. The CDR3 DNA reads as TGTGCCAGCAGCTCCGCGACGAGCTCTGGAAACACCATATATTTT.

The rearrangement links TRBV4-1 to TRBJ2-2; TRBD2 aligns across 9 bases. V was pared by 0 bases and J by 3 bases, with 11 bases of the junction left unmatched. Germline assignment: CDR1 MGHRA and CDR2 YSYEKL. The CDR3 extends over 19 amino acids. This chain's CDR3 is CASSQERYGGRADTGELFF. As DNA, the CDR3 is TGCGCCAGCAGCCAAGAACGCTACGGCGGGAGGGCCGACACCGGGGAGCTGTTTTTT.

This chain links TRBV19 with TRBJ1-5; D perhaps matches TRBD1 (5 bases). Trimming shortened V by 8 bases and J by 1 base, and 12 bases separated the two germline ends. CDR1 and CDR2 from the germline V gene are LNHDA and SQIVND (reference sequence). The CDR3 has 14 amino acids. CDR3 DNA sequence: TGTGCCAGTCGGGAGGGGCAGAGCAATCAGCCCCAGCATTTT. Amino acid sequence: CASREGQSNQPQHF.

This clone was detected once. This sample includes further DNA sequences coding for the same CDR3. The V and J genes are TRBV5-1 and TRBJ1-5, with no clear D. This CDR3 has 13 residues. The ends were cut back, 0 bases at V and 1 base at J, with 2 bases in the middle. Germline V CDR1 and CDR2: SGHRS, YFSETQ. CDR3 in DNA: TGCGCCAGCAGCTTGGGGAGCAATCAGCCCCAGCATTTT. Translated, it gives CASSLGSNQPQHF.

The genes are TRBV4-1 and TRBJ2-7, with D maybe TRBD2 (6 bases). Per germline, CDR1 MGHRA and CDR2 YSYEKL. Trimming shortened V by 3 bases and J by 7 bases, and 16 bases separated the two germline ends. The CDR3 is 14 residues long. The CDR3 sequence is CASSQHPKGGEQYF. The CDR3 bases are TGCGCCAGCAGCCAGCACCCCAAGGGAGGTGAGCAGTACTTC.

The CDR3 coding sequence is TGTGCCAGCACATCGGGAGGGACAGGGGGGTACGAGCAGTACTTC. Translating gives CASTSGGTGGYEQYF. This rearrangement joins TRBV27 to TRBJ2-7; TRBD1 matches 11 bases. V dropped 7 bases and J dropped 4; count of bases not matched to a gene: 9. Germline assignment: CDR1 MNHEY and CDR2 SMNVEV (reference sequence). The CDR3 is 15 residues long.

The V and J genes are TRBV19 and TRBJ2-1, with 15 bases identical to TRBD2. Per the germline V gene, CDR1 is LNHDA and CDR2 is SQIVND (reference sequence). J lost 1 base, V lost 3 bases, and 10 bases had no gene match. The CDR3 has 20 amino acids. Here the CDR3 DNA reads TGTGCCAGTAGTATCCTCACCCGTGGGACTAGCGGGAGGTCCTACAATGAGCAGTTCTTC. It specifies CASSILTRGTSGRSYNEQFF.

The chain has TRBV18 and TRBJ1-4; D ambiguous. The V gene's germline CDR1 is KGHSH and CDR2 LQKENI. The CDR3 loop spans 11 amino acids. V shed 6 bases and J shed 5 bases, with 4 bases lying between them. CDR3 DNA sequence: TGTGCCAGCTCCTCGAATGAAAAACTGTTTTTT. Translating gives CASSSNEKLFF.

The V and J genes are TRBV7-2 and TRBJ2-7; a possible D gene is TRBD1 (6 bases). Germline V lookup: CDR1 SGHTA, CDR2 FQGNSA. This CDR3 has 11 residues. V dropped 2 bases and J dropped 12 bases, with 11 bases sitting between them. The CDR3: CASSLIRGLYF. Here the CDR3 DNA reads TGTGCCAGCAGCTTAATCAGGGGCCTGTACTTC.